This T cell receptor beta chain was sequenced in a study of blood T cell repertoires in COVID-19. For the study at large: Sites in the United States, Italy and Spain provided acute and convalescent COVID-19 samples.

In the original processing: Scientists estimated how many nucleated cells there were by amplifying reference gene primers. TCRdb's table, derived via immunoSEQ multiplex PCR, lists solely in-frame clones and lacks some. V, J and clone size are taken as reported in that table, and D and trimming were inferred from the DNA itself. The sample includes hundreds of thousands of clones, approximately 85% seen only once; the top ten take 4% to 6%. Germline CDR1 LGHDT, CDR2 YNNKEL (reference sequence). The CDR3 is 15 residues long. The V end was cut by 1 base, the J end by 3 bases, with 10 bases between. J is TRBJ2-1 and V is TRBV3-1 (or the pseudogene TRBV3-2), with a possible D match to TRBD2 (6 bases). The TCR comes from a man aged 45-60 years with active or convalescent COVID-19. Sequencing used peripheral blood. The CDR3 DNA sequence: TGTGCCAGCAGCCAAGGGACGGGAGTCTACAATGAGCAGTTCTTC. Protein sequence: CASSQGTGVYNEQFF.